Shown below are 22 T cell receptor beta chains from a single sample sequenced in a study of blood T cells in healthy people across ages. Using a J-beta primer mix together with a sample-barcoded 5' primer, a second PCR was run for roughly 7 to 11 cycles. TCRdb fed the 5' RACE reads into MiXCR, producing one record per CDR3 protein. The sample contains around 500,000 distinct CDR3 sequences, 45% to 55% of which appear only once. The sequencing sample was made of blood. Receptors were obtained from an elderly man in good health.

The sample holds a few counts of this clonotype. The V gene is TRBV9, the J gene TRBJ2-1; possibly TRBD2 for D (6 bases). Trimming left V 3 bases short and J 7 bases short, with 8 bases between. The CDR3 runs 12 residues. Germline V gene sequence: CDR1 SGDLS, CDR2 YYNGEE. The CDR3 coding sequence is TGTGCCAGCAGCGGGGGGGTAAATGAGCAGTTCTTC. Encoded protein: CASSGGVNEQFF. The full variable domain, its missing parts supplied by reference TRBV9 and TRBJ2-1, is DSGVTQTPKHLITATGQRVTLRCSPRSGDLSVYWYQQSLDQGLQFLIQYYNGEERAKGNILERFSAQQFPDLHSELNLSSLELGDSALYFCASSGGVNEQFFGPGTRLTVL.

CDR3 sequence (DNA): TGTGCCAGCAGCCCGACAGGGCACCAGCCCCAGCATTTT. It translates to CASSPTGHQPQHF. The chain carries TRBV7-2 and TRBJ1-5; 7 bases fit TRBD1. The CDR3 covers 13 residues. The trim removed 5 bases at V and 7 bases at J, leaving 5 bases unmatched. Germline CDR1 SGHTA, CDR2 FQGNSA.

This clonotype was seen a handful of times. This rearrangement joins TRBV6-5 to TRBJ2-3, with TRBD2 matching over 7 bases. After removal of 0 bases from V and 5 bases from J, the junction contained 5 bases not matched to a gene. The CDR3 runs to 15 residues. The germline V gene encodes CDR1 MNHEY and CDR2 SVGAGI. The CDR3 here is CASSYSSGGGDTQYF. The CDR3 bases are TGTGCCAGCAGTTACTCGTCGGGGGGAGGAGATACGCAGTATTTT.

The chain employs TRBV3-1 and TRBJ2-1, with TRBD2 identical over 10 bases. Germline loops: CDR1 LGHDT, CDR2 YNNKEL (reference sequence). J was trimmed by 5 bases and V by 3 bases; bases with no gene match: 10. This CDR3 spans 17 amino acids. The CDR3 is CASSHITGTSENNEQFF. The DNA for the CDR3 is TGTGCCAGCAGCCATATAACCGGGACTAGCGAAAACAATGAGCAGTTCTTC.

The chain couples TRBV3-1 to TRBJ2-1, with 9 positions matching TRBD2. The germline gives CDR1 LGHDT, CDR2 YNNKEL (reference sequence). Trimming at V came to 5 bases and at J to 3 bases, leaving 8 bases not matched to a gene. This CDR3 has 16 residues. This chain's CDR3 is CASSDSGSVRYNEQFF. The CDR3 DNA sequence: TGTGCCAGCAGCGATAGCGGGAGCGTGCGCTACAATGAGCAGTTCTTC.

The gene calls are TRBV5-1 and TRBJ2-1, with D possibly being TRBD1 (5 bases). This CDR3 comprises 15 residues. Trimming removed 0 bases at V and 5 bases at J, with 12 bases between. The germline gives CDR1 SGHRS, CDR2 YFSETQ. The CDR3 coding sequence is TGCGCCAGCAGCTTGGGTACAGGCGGAGACAATGAGCAGTTCTTC. This gives the protein CASSLGTGGDNEQFF.

The chain has TRBV6-2 or TRBV6-3 and TRBJ2-5; TRBD2 agrees at 8 bases. The CDR3 is made up of 17 amino acids. J lost 4 bases, V lost 8 bases, and 18 bases had no gene match. Germline V gene lookup returns CDR1 MNHEY and CDR2 SVGEGT. The CDR3 bases are TGTGCCAGCGCCGGGCACCCGAGACTAGCGTTACCAGAGACCCAGTACTTC. This translates into CASAGHPRLALPETQYF.

J is TRBJ1-6 and V is TRBV7-9; D is possibly TRBD1 (5 bases). Germline CDR1 and CDR2: SEHNR and FQNEAQ (reference sequence). V lost 4 bases, J lost 7 bases, and 14 bases lay in between. The CDR3 runs 15 residues. The CDR3 nucleotides are TGTGCCAGCAGCTCCCAGGGTCCCCCAAATTCACCCCTCCACTTT. Translation: CASSSQGPPNSPLHF.

In its sample, this clonotype was seen once. The chain uses TRBV28 and TRBJ2-7, with D perhaps TRBD1 or TRBD2 (6 bases each). The J call could be wrong; TRBJ2-5 is a better fit for the DNA end. This CDR3 is 12 amino acids long. CDR1 is MDHEN and CDR2 is SYDVKM in the germline V gene. CDR3 in DNA: TGTGCCAGCAGGCTAGGGGGGCAGACCCAGTACTTC. Translation gives CASRLGGQTQYF.

The V gene is TRBV12-5, the J gene TRBJ2-1; D is ambiguous. Germline V CDR1 and CDR2: LGHNT, FRNRAP. Trimming took 5 bases from V and 12 from J, leaving 11 bases between them. The CDR3 is made up of 11 amino acids. The CDR3, as DNA: TGTGCTAGTGGTAGGCTATCGGCGCAGTTCTTC. The encoded protein is CASGRLSAQFF.

The chain combines TRBV7-3 with TRBJ2-1; D is possibly TRBD2 (6 bases). Per germline, CDR1 SGHTA and CDR2 FQGTGA. The CDR3 has 16 amino acids. Trimming shortened V by 3 bases and J by 9 bases, and 21 bases separated the two germline ends. The DNA for the CDR3 is TGTGCCAGCAGCTTTGAGGCAGGCATGTTGACTAGTGAGCAGTTCTTC. This encodes CASSFEAGMLTSEQFF.

The V gene is TRBV27, the J gene TRBJ1-2, with 8 nucleotides matching TRBD1. Germline lookup yields CDR1 MNHEY and CDR2 SMNVEV (reference sequence). Germline trimming cut 3 bases from V and 2 bases from J; bases unmatched to any gene: 8. The CDR3 has 16 residues. CDR3 DNA sequence: TGTGCCAGCAGTTTGTTACAGGGGGTCGGGAACTATGGCTACACCTTC. This translates into CASSLLQGVGNYGYTF.

J is TRBJ1-2 and V is TRBV13; D perhaps matches TRBD1 (6 bases). Trimming cost V 4 bases and J 3 bases, with 18 bases left between them. There are 16 residues in the CDR3. Germline V gene sequence: CDR1 PRHDT, CDR2 FYEKMQ (reference sequence). The chain's CDR3 is CASSSLGTSSYYGYTF. In nucleotides, the CDR3 is TGTGCCAGCAGCTCCTTGGGGACATCTTCCTACTATGGCTACACCTTC.

The chain uses TRBV6-2 or TRBV6-3 and TRBJ2-3; D unclear. Trimming removed 6 bases from V and 6 bases from J, with 7 bases in between. The CDR3 sequence is 11 residues long. The V gene's germline CDR1 is MNHEY and CDR2 SVGEGT. CDR3 in DNA: TGTGCCAGCAGCATTTTGGATACGCAGTATTTT. Translated: CASSILDTQYF.

The rearrangement uses TRBV9 and TRBJ2-7, with 9 bases matching TRBD1. The CDR3 is made up of 14 amino acids. The germline V gene has CDR1 SGDLS and CDR2 YYNGEE. V lost 3 bases to trimming and J lost 2 bases; unmatched junction nucleotides: 3. CDR3 coding DNA: TGTGCCAGCAGCGCCGGACAGGGGCCCTACGAGCAGTACTTC. Translated, it gives CASSAGQGPYEQYF.

This clonotype has only a few counts. This rearrangement joins TRBV20-1 to TRBJ2-7; 11 nucleotides match TRBD2. V lost 8 bases to trimming and J lost 3 bases; unmatched junction nucleotides: 6. Germline V CDR1 and CDR2: DFQATT, SNEGSKA (reference sequence). The length of the CDR3 is 13 residues. DNA for the CDR3: TGCAGTTTCGTAGCGGGAGGGAACTACGAGCAGTACTTC. As protein: CSFVAGGNYEQYF.

The sample holds many counts of this clonotype. This chain uses TRBV12-3 or TRBV12-4 with TRBJ2-6; D call uncertain. V was cut by 6 bases and J by 7 bases, with 13 bases left in between. CDR3 length equals 14 residues. CDR3 coding DNA: TGTGCCAGCAGGTATCAAGGTACAGCCAACGTCCTGACTTTC. This encodes CASRYQGTANVLTF.

The V call is TRBV7-6, the J call TRBJ2-5, with D hard to call. Trimming took 9 bases from V and 2 from J, leaving 10 bases between them. This CDR3 is 12 amino acids long. CDR1 is SGHVS and CDR2 is FNYEAQ in the germline V gene. The CDR3 DNA is TGTGCCAGTGGAACCATACAAGAGACCCAGTACTTC. Its translation: CASGTIQETQYF.

The chain links TRBV5-1 to TRBJ1-6; D is undetermined. V was clipped by 0 bases and J by 0 bases, with 7 bases between them. The CDR3 loop spans 16 amino acids. Per the germline V gene, CDR1 is SGHRS and CDR2 is YFSETQ. CDR3 nucleotide sequence: TGCGCCAGCAGCTTGGATGCCAGCTCCTATAATTCACCCCTCCACTTT. Encoded protein: CASSLDASSYNSPLHF.

The chain recombines TRBV21-1 with TRBJ2-7; TRBD1 was called by the table and not checked on the DNA. TRBV21-1 is annotated as a pseudogene. This CDR3 is 14 amino acids long. The CDR3 DNA sequence: TGTGCCAGCACCCCACGGACGGGACCATACGAGCAGTACTTC. It yields the protein CASTPRTGPYEQYF.

In its sample, this clonotype was seen many times. This chain connects TRBV11-2 to TRBJ2-5; D is unclear. Germline V gives CDR1 SGHAT, CDR2 FQNNGV. This CDR3 region has 15 residues. Trimming removed 0 bases at V and 7 bases at J, with 15 bases between. The CDR3 nucleotides are TGTGCCAGCAGCTTAGAACTTGGCGGAAGCCGGACCCAGTACTTC. This sequence encodes CASSLELGGSRTQYF.

The chain employs TRBV6-2 or TRBV6-3 and TRBJ2-7; D is possibly TRBD1 (5 bases). The CDR3 extends over 12 amino acids. Trimming removed 6 bases at V and 4 bases at J, with 10 bases between. CDR1 is MNHEY and CDR2 is SVGEGT in the germline V gene. The CDR3 DNA sequence: TGTGCCAGCAGAACGGACATATACGAGCAGTACTTC. Translation: CASRTDIYEQYF.